This T cell receptor (beta chain) was recovered during a study of OX40 agonist ivuxolimab in advanced cancers. Looking at the study overall: The study treated patients with ivuxolimab, an agonistic anti-OX40 (CD134) antibody.

Data came from immunoSEQ multiplex PCR; TCRdb stores just in-frame clones and leaves some out. There are 74,000 or so clones in the sample; 89% occur only once, and approximately 9.1% lies in the top ten. The sequence was collected from an adult with an advanced solid tumor such as melanoma, head and neck, liver or kidney cancer. The sample here was CD4+ or CD8+ T cells sorted from blood, taken in a trial of the OX40 agonist ivuxolimab.

Here the CDR3 DNA reads TGCAGTGCTAGTGTGAGGACCGAGCAGTACTTC. Amino acid sequence: CSASVRTEQYF. The rearrangement links TRBV20-1 to TRBJ2-7, with unresolved D. The CDR3 totals 11 residues. Looked up from germline, CDR1 is DFQATT and CDR2 is SNEGSKA (reference sequence). V was clipped by 3 bases and J by 6 bases, with 9 bases between them.